Reported below is one TCR beta chain. Its specificity is unknown. Germline values: CDR1 SNHLY, CDR2 FYNNEI. CDR3 length: 15 amino acids. Trimming cost V 5 bases and J 0 bases, with 11 bases left between them. The source of the sample is a study of OX40 agonist ivuxolimab in advanced cancers. Repertoires were generated with immunoSEQ multiplex PCR, while TCRdb's copy carries only in-frame clones and drops some. The sample shows about 110,000 clones, about nine tenths of them seen only once. Study-wide points: Both CD4+ and CD8+ T cell populations in blood had undergone clonal expansion by week 6 at 0.1 to 3.0 mg/kg.

The starting material was CD4+ or CD8+ T cells sorted from blood, obtained in a trial of the OX40 agonist ivuxolimab. This chain connects TRBV2 to TRBJ1-5; D gene uncertain. This TCR was recovered from an adult with an advanced solid tumor such as melanoma, head and neck, liver or kidney cancer. Written as DNA, the CDR3 is TGTGCCAGCAGTAAAAATTTTTATAGCAATCAGCCCCAGCATTTT. It codes for CASSKNFYSNQPQHF.